Each of the 13 T cell receptor beta chains below was sequenced from the same sample in a study of blood T cells in healthy people across ages. Primers used in a second PCR of roughly 6 to 12 cycles were a sample-barcoded 5' primer and a J-beta primer mix. Each CDR3 protein gets one entry after TCRdb re-called the 5' RACE reads with MiXCR. The sample holds about 670,000 distinct CDR3 sequences; about 43% are singletons and the top ten take 25% to 35%. Sequenced sample: blood. Source of these receptors: an elderly man in good health.

This clonotype was counted only a few times. The V call is TRBV6-5, the J call TRBJ2-3; possibly TRBD1 or TRBD2 for D (5 bases each). The CDR3 spans 15 residues. Per germline, CDR1 MNHEY and CDR2 SVGAGI. V shed 6 bases and J shed 10 bases, with 23 bases lying between them. This chain's CDR3 is CASRGARGGAEAQYF. The CDR3 DNA is TGTGCCAGCAGAGGGGCCCGTGGGGGAGCGGAGGCGCAGTATTTT.

This clonotype was counted between two and nine times. This chain uses TRBV20-1 with TRBJ1-2; 7 bases map to TRBD1. The CDR3 runs 15 residues. Losses at the gene ends were 0 bases for V and 6 bases for J; bases not matched to a gene: 10. Looked up from germline, CDR1 is DFQATT and CDR2 is SNEGSKA (reference sequence). The CDR3 protein is CSARDSAGTAHGYTF. CDR3 coding DNA: TGCAGTGCTAGAGACTCGGCCGGGACAGCCCATGGCTACACCTTC.

The chain uses TRBV20-1 and TRBJ2-5, with TRBD2 matching over 8 bases. With V trimmed by 4 bases and J by 11 bases, 15 bases remained unmatched. Germline V gives CDR1 DFQATT, CDR2 SNEGSKA (reference sequence). CDR3 length: 14 amino acids. CDR3 sequence reads: CSAKPSGSYNEQYF. The CDR3 region has the DNA TGCAGTGCTAAGCCCAGCGGGAGTTACAATGAGCAGTACTTC.

This clonotype was recorded many times. This chain uses TRBV20-1 with TRBJ1-2; no clear D. The length of the CDR3 is 13 residues. Germline V gene data show CDR1 as DFQATT and CDR2 as SNEGSKA (reference sequence). Trimming removed 2 bases at V and 4 bases at J, with 11 bases between. CDR3 coding DNA: TGCAGTGCTAGATCCCCTCGGCTCTATGGCTACACCTTC. Its protein is CSARSPRLYGYTF.

The chain has TRBV5-5 and TRBJ1-4; a weak D match, TRBD1 (6 bases). From germline, CDR1 is SGHKS and CDR2 YYEKEE (reference sequence). The CDR3 covers 16 residues. Trimming removed 4 bases at V and 4 bases at J, with 17 bases between. CDR3 in DNA: TGTGCCAGCAGCAGAGCTAAACAGGGTTATAATGAAAAACTGTTTTTT. This sequence encodes CASSRAKQGYNEKLFF.

In its sample, this clonotype was seen many times. The chain is built from TRBV18 and TRBJ1-5; 7 bases are a match to TRBD1. The CDR3 runs to 14 residues. CDR1 is KGHSH, CDR2 LQKENI, per germline. The V segment lost 4 bases and the J segment 1 base; nucleotides outside the gene matches: 1. The CDR3: CASSQTGSNQPQHF. The CDR3 bases are TGTGCCAGCTCACAGACAGGGAGCAATCAGCCCCAGCATTTT.

This clonotype was counted a single time. The J gene is TRBJ1-2, the V gene TRBV28; D perhaps matches TRBD1 (5 bases). Germline V gives CDR1 MDHEN, CDR2 SYDVKM. The CDR3 spans 13 residues. V was clipped by 5 bases and J by 3 bases, with 10 bases between them. The CDR3 reads CASSGPRDYGYTF. DNA for the CDR3: TGTGCCAGCAGTGGGCCCAGGGACTATGGCTACACCTTC.

This clonotype was seen more than once but under ten times. One end of the junction fails to match germline, which may point to a read error. The chain combines TRBV11-2 with TRBJ2-5; D unclear. The CDR3 runs to 13 residues. Germline V gives CDR1 SGHAT, CDR2 FQNNGV. The CDR3 bases are TGTGCCAGCAGCGTAGATAACTGGGAGACCCAGTACTTC. This sequence encodes CASSVDNWETQYF.

CDR3 protein: CASSLDGFTQYF. The DNA of the CDR3 is TGTGCCAGCAGCTTAGACGGCTTTACGCAGTATTTT. The chain joins TRBV7-2 to TRBJ2-3; D gene ambiguous. V was shortened by 1 base and J by 8 bases, with 7 bases between the two germline ends. CDR3 length equals 12 residues. CDR1 is SGHTA, CDR2 FQGNSA, per germline.

The rearrangement links TRBV18 to TRBJ2-4, with D perhaps matching TRBD2 (6 bases). This CDR3 is 16 amino acids long. The germline CDR1 and CDR2 sequences are KGHSH and LQKENI. The V gene lost 4 bases and the J gene lost 0 bases, with 13 bases spanning the gap. In nucleotides, the CDR3 is TGTGCCAGCTCACGCGGCGCGGGACTAGCCAAAAACATTCAGTACTTC. This codes for CASSRGAGLAKNIQYF.

The chain links TRBV5-1 to TRBJ2-1; 10 bases are shared with TRBD2. The CDR3 extends over 15 amino acids. CDR1 is SGHRS and CDR2 is YFSETQ in the germline V gene. Losses at the gene ends were 4 bases for V and 2 bases for J; bases not matched to a gene: 3. The CDR3 sequence is CASSPSGSPYNEQFF. The CDR3 DNA sequence: TGCGCCAGCAGCCCTAGCGGGAGCCCCTACAATGAGCAGTTCTTC.

V usage is TRBV29-1 and J usage is TRBJ2-7; 7 bases agree with TRBD1. The CDR3 spans 15 residues. V lost 0 bases to trimming and J lost 4 bases; unmatched junction nucleotides: 9. Germline values: CDR1 SQVTM, CDR2 ANQGSEA. CDR3: CSVEDPGRGSYEQYF. The DNA of the CDR3 is TGCAGCGTTGAAGATCCGGGCAGGGGGTCATACGAGCAGTACTTC.

This chain uses TRBV20-1 with TRBJ2-1; weak D call: TRBD2 (5 bases). This CDR3 contains 15 residues. Germline V gives CDR1 DFQATT, CDR2 SNEGSKA (reference sequence). The V end lost 6 bases, the J end lost 10 bases, and 25 bases lay between the germline ends. This chain's CDR3 is CSAPRDRGPDGEQFF. The CDR3, as DNA: TGCAGTGCCCCTCGGGATCGAGGACCCGACGGCGAGCAGTTCTTC.